The text below deals with one T cell receptor beta chain. This sample was taken from a study of blood T cell repertoires in COVID-19. Study information: Samples representing acute and convalescent COVID-19 were sourced from the United States, Italy and Spain. PBMCs, B-cell-depleted T cells, or T cells provided the cDNA or gDNA that made up the material.

The assay was immunoSEQ multiplex PCR, and TCRdb's table has in-frame clones only and misses some. Here the sample spans 310,000 or so clones, about 91% being singletons. Those enrolled in Seattle joined during active infection and were followed longitudinally afterward. Germline lookup yields CDR1 SGHKS and CDR2 YYEKEE (reference sequence). V gave up 2 bases and J gave up 6 bases, with 13 bases separating them. The CDR3 length is 14 residues. Material for sequencing was peripheral blood. The TCR sequence derives from a man aged 30 to 39 with COVID-19, enrolled during active disease. The chain is built from TRBV5-5 and TRBJ2-3; D possibly corresponds to TRBD1 (6 bases). The CDR3: CASSLTGPGDTQYF. CDR3 nucleotide sequence: TGTGCCAGCAGCTTAACAGGGCCGGGGGATACGCAGTATTTT.